The 23 T cell receptor beta chains below come from one sample, sequenced in a study of blood T cell repertoires in COVID-19. Clones were sequenced by immunoSEQ multiplex PCR, and TCRdb holds only the in-frame ones, with some missing. The sample contains approximately 16,000 clones, 85% to 90% of which appear only once. The sequenced sample consisted of peripheral blood. The origin of the receptors is a woman of 80 years or more with COVID-19, enrolled during active disease.

The rearrangement uses TRBV5-6 and TRBJ1-5; TRBD1 agrees at 8 bases. The CDR3 covers 15 residues. V dropped 2 bases and J dropped 3; count of bases not matched to a gene: 4. CDR1 and CDR2 (germline): SGHDT, YYEEEE. CDR3 residues: CASSFRDRPNQPQHF. The DNA of the CDR3 is TGTGCCAGCAGCTTCCGGGACAGGCCCAATCAGCCCCAGCATTTT.

V and J are TRBV3-1 (or the pseudogene TRBV3-2) and TRBJ1-1; 10 bases map to TRBD1. CDR1 is LGHDT, CDR2 YNNKEL, per germline (reference sequence). The CDR3 length is 14 residues. Losses at the gene ends were 3 bases for V and 8 bases for J; bases not matched to a gene: 6. CDR3 sequence reads: CASSQGGTGEEAFF. The CDR3 coding sequence is TGTGCCAGCAGCCAGGGTGGGACAGGGGAAGAAGCTTTCTTT.

V is TRBV24-1 and J is TRBJ2-1; D may be TRBD1 (6 bases). Germline V gene sequence: CDR1 KGHDR, CDR2 SFDVKD. Trimming removed 6 bases from V and 3 bases from J, with 14 bases in between. There are 15 residues in the CDR3. CDR3 sequence: CATSLTGAIYNEQFF. CDR3 in DNA: TGTGCCACCAGTCTGACAGGAGCTATCTACAATGAGCAGTTCTTC.

This sequence joins TRBV15 and TRBJ2-6, with D uncertain. The CDR3 is 19 amino acids. Germline V CDR1 and CDR2: LNHNV, YYDKDF (reference sequence). Trimming took 0 bases from V and 0 from J, leaving 15 bases between them. In nucleotides, the CDR3 is TGTGCCACCAGCAGAGATGCGGAAAACGGCCTCTCTGGGGCCAACGTCCTGACTTTC. This encodes CATSRDAENGLSGANVLTF. Complete variable domain (other parts from reference TRBV15 and TRBJ2-6): DAMVIQNPRYQVTQFGKPVTLSCSQTLNHNVMYWYQQKSSQAPKLLFHYYDKDFNNEADTPDNFQSRRPNTSFCFLDIRSPGLGDTAMYLCATSRDAENGLSGANVLTFGAGSRLTVL.

J is TRBJ1-3 and V is TRBV7-2, with 9 bases matching TRBD1. CDR3 length: 15 residues. The V gene end was trimmed by 5 bases and the J gene end by 3 bases; junction bases not matched to a gene: 5. Germline V lookup: CDR1 SGHTA, CDR2 FQGNSA. The CDR3 sequence is CASSPTGGGGNTIYF. Written as DNA, the CDR3 is TGTGCCAGCAGCCCAACAGGGGGCGGTGGAAACACCATATATTTT.

V and J are TRBV6-6 and TRBJ2-7; no clear D. Deletions cut 7 bases from V and 4 bases from J, with 14 bases between. The CDR3 consists of 13 residues. Germline-derived CDR1 and CDR2 are MNHNY and SVGAGI (reference sequence). In DNA form, the CDR3 reads TGTGCCAGCACCTCCCCTGAGCTATACGAGCAGTACTTC. Translation: CASTSPELYEQYF.

This sequence joins TRBV6-5 and TRBJ1-5, with D uncertain. Trimming pared 0 bases from V and 5 bases from J, leaving 5 bases between. The germline gives CDR1 MNHEY, CDR2 SVGAGI. CDR3 length equals 13 residues. CDR3: CASSYSSDQPQHF. The CDR3 DNA follows: TGTGCCAGCAGTTACTCATCCGATCAGCCCCAGCATTTT.

The chain couples TRBV5-1 to TRBJ2-2; TRBD1 agrees at 7 bases. The germline V gene encodes CDR1 SGHRS and CDR2 YFSETQ. This CDR3 has 15 amino acids. Trimming cost V 4 bases and J 2 bases; bases outside gene matches: 5. CDR3 region: CASSTQGLNTGELFF. CDR3 bases: TGCGCCAGCAGCACACAGGGGCTAAACACCGGGGAGCTGTTTTTT. Complete variable domain (other parts from reference TRBV5-1 and TRBJ2-2): KAGVTQTPRYLIKTRGQQVTLSCSPISGHRSVSWYQQTPGQGLQFLFEYFSETQRNKGNFPGRFSGRQFSNSRSEMNVSTLELGDSALYLCASSTQGLNTGELFFGEGSRLTVL.

This rearrangement joins TRBV3-1 (or the pseudogene TRBV3-2) to TRBJ1-6; 7 bases map to TRBD1. The ends lost 4 bases at V and 8 bases at J; junction bases unmatched: 5. From germline, CDR1 is LGHDT and CDR2 YNNKEL (reference sequence). This CDR3 has 14 residues. The CDR3 DNA reads as TGTGCCAGCAGCCGTCAGGGGGTGGATTCACCCCTCCACTTT. The encoded protein is CASSRQGVDSPLHF.

The rearrangement links TRBV19 to TRBJ2-1, with TRBD2 matching 11 bases. CDR3 length: 15 amino acids. CDR1 and CDR2 (germline): LNHDA, SQIVND (reference sequence). Trimming took 7 bases from V and 1 from J; bases not matched to a gene: 3. CDR3 sequence: CASKRLAGSYNEQFF. The CDR3 DNA reads as TGTGCCAGTAAACGACTAGCGGGATCCTACAATGAGCAGTTCTTC.

V is TRBV12-3 or TRBV12-4 and J is TRBJ1-1; 8 bases are shared with TRBD1. Trimming took 2 bases from V and 11 from J; bases not matched to a gene: 4. The CDR3 is 12 residues long. This CDR3 reads CASSLLQGEAFF. Here the CDR3 DNA reads TGTGCCAGCAGTTTACTACAGGGGGAGGCTTTCTTT.

This clone was counted once. The chain joins TRBV15 to TRBJ2-3; the match to TRBD2 covers 14 bases. The ends lost 3 bases at V and 0 bases at J; junction bases unmatched: 5. This CDR3 is built from 18 residues. Germline CDR1 is LNHNV and CDR2 is YYDKDF (reference sequence). The CDR3 loop reads CATSSGTSGGHSTDTQYF. CDR3 sequence (DNA): TGTGCCACCAGCAGTGGGACTAGCGGGGGCCATAGCACAGATACGCAGTATTTT.

This clone was seen more than once but under ten times. CDR3 DNA sequence: TGTGCCACCAGTTGGGGGCGGGCCTACGAGCAGTACTTC. It translates to CATSWGRAYEQYF. This rearrangement joins TRBV24-1 to TRBJ2-7; a possible D gene is TRBD1 (6 bases). From germline, CDR1 is KGHDR and CDR2 SFDVKD. This CDR3 has 13 amino acids. V lost 6 bases, J lost 2 bases, and 10 bases lay in between.

The J gene is TRBJ2-2, the V gene TRBV2, with 8 nucleotides matching TRBD1. The CDR3 has 14 residues. V lost 4 bases and J lost 4; bases outside the gene matches: 2. CDR1 is SNHLY, CDR2 FYNNEI, per germline. In DNA, the CDR3 is TGTGCCAGCAGTGGGGACAGGTCCACCGGGGAGCTGTTTTTT. This encodes CASSGDRSTGELFF.

The chain is built from TRBV6-6 and TRBJ2-5; D ambiguous. This CDR3 region has 14 residues. Trimming cost V 5 bases and J 5 bases, with 15 bases left between them. The germline V gene has CDR1 MNHNY and CDR2 SVGAGI (reference sequence). CDR3 in amino acids: CASSPSSGLETQYF. CDR3 DNA: TGTGCCAGCAGTCCCTCTAGTGGCCTTGAGACCCAGTACTTC.

This clone appeared a single time. CDR3 region: CASSSGRTSGSETQYF. CDR3 in DNA: TGTGCCAGCAGCTCGGGGCGGACTAGCGGGAGTGAGACCCAGTACTTC. V and J are TRBV11-2 and TRBJ2-5; 13 bases line up with TRBD2. Germline V gene sequence: CDR1 SGHAT, CDR2 FQNNGV. The CDR3 sequence is 16 residues long. V trimming: 4 bases; J trimming: 5 bases; junction bases outside the gene matches: 7.

V and J are TRBV5-6 and TRBJ2-3, with 9 bases that match TRBD2. Germline V lookup: CDR1 SGHDT, CDR2 YYEEEE. J lost 0 bases, V lost 0 bases, and 2 bases had no gene match. This CDR3 spans 16 amino acids. The CDR3 DNA reads as TGTGCCAGCAGCTTGGAGACTAGCGGTAGCACAGATACGCAGTATTTT. Its translation: CASSLETSGSTDTQYF.

V is TRBV7-3 and J is TRBJ1-1; D perhaps matches TRBD1 (6 bases). Germline loops: CDR1 SGHTA, CDR2 FQGTGA. The V end lost 5 bases, the J end lost 0 bases, and 16 bases lay between the germline ends. The length of the CDR3 is 16 residues. The CDR3 bases are TGTGCCAGCAGCCAAACTCCGGGGACAATGAACACTGAAGCTTTCTTT. Protein product: CASSQTPGTMNTEAFF.

This clone was picked up one time. The chain links TRBV2 to TRBJ1-5; no clear D. Trimming stripped 6 bases from V and 0 bases from J, with 9 bases between. Germline values: CDR1 SNHLY, CDR2 FYNNEI. This CDR3 has 14 residues. CDR3 protein: CASSYSNSNQPQHF. The CDR3, as DNA: TGTGCCAGCAGCTACAGCAATAGCAATCAGCCCCAGCATTTT.

The rearrangement joins TRBV7-3 to TRBJ2-1; 7 bases are shared with TRBD2. The germline V gene has CDR1 SGHTA and CDR2 FQGTGA. After removal of 1 base from V and 7 bases from J, the junction contained 10 bases not matched to a gene. The CDR3 runs to 16 residues. The CDR3 reads CASSLRAGGGFNEQFF. The CDR3 bases are TGTGCCAGCAGCTTAAGAGCTGGGGGAGGGTTTAATGAGCAGTTCTTC.

In nucleotides, the CDR3 is TGTGCCAGCAGCTTAGCGACAGGTAGGTATGTGACCCAGTACTTC. Its protein is CASSLATGRYVTQYF. The V gene is TRBV7-2, the J gene TRBJ2-5; D might be TRBD1 (6 bases). The V and J ends lost 0 bases and 7 bases respectively, with 15 bases between them. The CDR3 consists of 15 residues. Germline CDR1 is SGHTA and CDR2 is FQGNSA. The whole variable domain, filled in from reference TRBV7-2 and TRBJ2-5, reads GAGVSQSPSNKVTEKGKDVELRCDPISGHTALYWYRQSLGQGLEFLIYFQGNSAPDKSGLPSDRFSAERTGGSVSTLTIQRTQQEDSAVYLCASSLATGRYVTQYFGPGTRLLVL.

The chain joins TRBV9 to TRBJ2-5; D unclear. CDR3 length: 13 residues. Germline V gene sequence: CDR1 SGDLS, CDR2 YYNGEE. V was clipped by 3 bases and J by 7 bases, with 13 bases between them. The DNA of the CDR3 is TGTGCCAGCAGCGAGGTCACGGGTGGGACCCAGTACTTC. This translates into CASSEVTGGTQYF.

The chain recombines TRBV15 with TRBJ1-4; D is uncertain. The CDR3 contains 15 residues. CDR1 LNHNV and CDR2 YYDKDF come from the germline V gene (reference sequence). V was trimmed by 0 bases and J by 8 bases, leaving 13 bases between them. CDR3 in amino acids: CATSRDQLEGEKLFF. As DNA, the CDR3 is TGTGCCACCAGCAGAGATCAGTTAGAGGGAGAAAAACTGTTTTTT.